What follows are 27 T cell receptor beta chains derived from one specimen sequenced in a study of T cell responses to AZD1222 COVID-19 vaccine. The method was immunoSEQ multiplex PCR; TCRdb's version includes in-frame clones alone and lacks a portion of them. The sample holds about 110,000 clones, 86% seen once. The sequencing here drew on peripheral blood, taken on day 0 of AZD1222 vaccination. All receptors derive from an adult in good health.

This chain joins TRBV5-1 and TRBJ2-7; TRBD2 aligns across 8 bases. CDR3 length: 13 amino acids. V shed 4 bases, J shed 5 bases, and the junction held 5 bases outside the gene matches. Germline CDR1 is SGHRS and CDR2 is YFSETQ. The CDR3 DNA sequence: TGCGCCAGCAGCCACCCGGGAGGGAACGAGCAGTACTTC. Amino acids: CASSHPGGNEQYF.

This chain uses TRBV24-1 with TRBJ1-5; maybe TRBD1 (6 bases). The length of the CDR3 is 16 residues. Trimming removed 2 bases at V and 2 bases at J, with 12 bases between. Germline lookup yields CDR1 KGHDR and CDR2 SFDVKD. CDR3 DNA: TGTGCCACCAGTGATTCAGGGGCAGGCGGCAATCAGCCCCAGCATTTT. This sequence encodes CATSDSGAGGNQPQHF.

V usage is TRBV4-2 and J usage is TRBJ1-6; no firm D call. The CDR3 consists of 13 residues. The V end lost 10 bases, the J end lost 7 bases, and 14 bases lay between the germline ends. Germline CDR1 LGHNA, CDR2 YNFKEQ. CDR3 DNA sequence: TGTGCCACAGCAGCAGGACGGAATTCACCCCTCCACTTT. It yields the protein CATAAGRNSPLHF.

The J gene is TRBJ1-6, the V gene TRBV3-1 (or the pseudogene TRBV3-2); 7 positions match TRBD1. From germline, CDR1 is LGHDT and CDR2 YNNKEL (reference sequence). V gave up 8 bases and J gave up 4 bases; unmatched junction bases: 14. The CDR3 is 17 amino acids. CDR3 coding DNA: TGTGCCAGCGGCTTAATGAGGACAGGAACGTATAATTCACCCCTCCACTTT. This encodes CASGLMRTGTYNSPLHF.

This chain uses TRBV18 with TRBJ2-5, with D perhaps matching TRBD2 (6 bases). V lost 3 bases to trimming and J lost 4 bases, with 6 bases between them. CDR3 length: 12 amino acids. From germline, CDR1 is KGHSH and CDR2 LQKENI. The CDR3 spells CASSPGGETQYF. The CDR3 nucleotides read TGTGCCAGCTCACCGGGGGGAGAGACCCAGTACTTC.

The chain couples TRBV7-2 to TRBJ2-3; D ambiguous. The germline CDR1 and CDR2 sequences are SGHTA and FQGNSA. Trimming pared 2 bases from V and 6 bases from J, leaving 9 bases between. The CDR3 contains 13 residues. CDR3 sequence: CASSLRRRDTQYF. CDR3 DNA: TGTGCCAGCAGCTTACGTCGGCGGGATACGCAGTATTTT.

This clone appeared once. The rearrangement joins TRBV19 to TRBJ2-1, with D unclear. The CDR3 runs to 13 residues. Germline CDR1 reads LNHDA; CDR2 reads SQIVND (reference sequence). The V end was cut by 5 bases, the J end by 5 bases, with 10 bases between. CDR3 bases: TGTGCCAGTAGTCGAGCGCAGGACAATGAGCAGTTCTTC. It yields the protein CASSRAQDNEQFF.

CDR3 nucleotides: TGTGCCTGGAGTGATCAGACAGGGGGTAAAGGCTACACCTTC. This translates into CAWSDQTGGKGYTF. The rearrangement joins TRBV30 to TRBJ1-2, with TRBD1 matching over 9 bases. Germline CDR1 GTSNPN, CDR2 SVGIG (reference sequence). The CDR3 spans 14 residues. Trimming at V came to 1 base and at J to 8 bases, leaving 8 bases not matched to a gene. The variable domain in full, completed from reference TRBV30 and TRBJ1-2, reads SQTIHQWPATLVQPVGSPLSLECTVEGTSNPNLYWYRQAAGRGLQLLFYSVGIGQISSEVPQNLSASRPQDRQFILSSKKLLLSDSGFYLCAWSDQTGGKGYTFGSGTRLTVV.

This rearrangement joins TRBV2 to TRBJ2-1; 7 bases line up with TRBD1. Looked up from germline, CDR1 is SNHLY and CDR2 is FYNNEI. The CDR3 covers 15 residues. V lost 6 bases and J lost 5; bases outside the gene matches: 10. The CDR3 DNA sequence: TGTGCCAGCAGGGCCCGGGACAGAAACGACAATGAGCAGTTCTTC. The encoded protein is CASRARDRNDNEQFF. The entire variable domain, with the rest obtained from reference TRBV2 and TRBJ2-1, is as follows: EPEVTQTPSHQVTQMGQEVILRCVPISNHLYFYWYRQILGQKVEFLVSFYNNEISEKSEIFDDQFSVERPDGSNFTLKIRSTKLEDSAMYFCASRARDRNDNEQFFGPGTRLTVL.

The chain has TRBV7-3 and TRBJ1-5; tentative D call: TRBD1 (5 bases). V was pared by 5 bases and J by 9 bases, with 14 bases between. CDR1 and CDR2 (germline): SGHTA, FQGTGA. There are 13 residues in the CDR3. As DNA, the CDR3 is TGTGCCAGCAGCCCAGACAGCAAAGGGCCCCAGCATTTT. This sequence encodes CASSPDSKGPQHF.

The chain uses TRBV30 and TRBJ1-1; TRBD1 matches 7 bases. In germline, CDR1 is GTSNPN, CDR2 SVGIG (reference sequence). J was trimmed by 3 bases and V by 5 bases; bases with no gene match: 6. The CDR3 has 13 residues. In nucleotides, the CDR3 is TGTGCCTGGGCGTACCAGGGGGACACTGAAGCTTTCTTT. This sequence encodes CAWAYQGDTEAFF. Supplemented by reference TRBV30 and TRBJ1-1, the full variable domain reads SQTIHQWPATLVQPVGSPLSLECTVEGTSNPNLYWYRQAAGRGLQLLFYSVGIGQISSEVPQNLSASRPQDRQFILSSKKLLLSDSGFYLCAWAYQGDTEAFFGQGTRLTVV.

The V call is TRBV19, the J call TRBJ1-3; D remains unclear. V was trimmed by 7 bases and J by 1 base, leaving 17 bases between them. Germline V gene data show CDR1 as LNHDA and CDR2 as SQIVND (reference sequence). This CDR3 comprises 16 residues. In DNA form, the CDR3 reads TGTGCCAGTAAAAGTCTAACGAGCTCTTCTGGAAACACCATATATTTT. Protein product: CASKSLTSSSGNTIYF.

V and J are TRBV29-1 and TRBJ2-1; D is possibly TRBD1 (5 bases). The CDR3 has 13 amino acids. Trimming left V 0 bases short and J 12 bases short, with 15 bases between. Germline assignment: CDR1 SQVTM and CDR2 ANQGSEA. Written as DNA, the CDR3 is TGCAGCGTTGAAGATTGGAAGGGGCCGGCGCAGTTCTTC. Translating it yields CSVEDWKGPAQFF.

The gene calls are TRBV27 and TRBJ1-2, with no clear D. Trimming pared 6 bases from V and 4 bases from J, leaving 15 bases between. The CDR3 has 14 amino acids. CDR1 is MNHEY and CDR2 is SMNVEV in the germline V gene (reference sequence). The CDR3 loop reads CASSPRTAGYGYTF. The CDR3 DNA is TGTGCCAGCAGCCCCCGAACGGCTGGCTATGGCTACACCTTC.

The CDR3: CASSSWANQPQHF. CDR3 nucleotide sequence: TGTGCCAGCAGCTCATGGGCCAACCAGCCCCAGCATTTT. This chain uses TRBV7-2 with TRBJ1-5; D is ambiguous. Deletions cut 4 bases from V and 7 bases from J, with 11 bases between. This CDR3 comprises 13 residues. The V gene's germline CDR1 is SGHTA and CDR2 FQGNSA.

The rearrangement joins TRBV19 to TRBJ2-6; TRBD1 matches at 8 bases. Per the germline V gene, CDR1 is LNHDA and CDR2 is SQIVND (reference sequence). CDR3 length: 17 amino acids. Unmatched junction bases numbered 7, after V lost 1 base and J lost 5 bases. DNA for the CDR3: TGTGCCAGTAGTATAGCTGACAGGGGATTGCGGGCCAACGTCCTGACTTTC. It codes for CASSIADRGLRANVLTF. Full variable domain (remainder filled in from reference TRBV19 and TRBJ2-6): DGGITQSPKYLFRKEGQNVTLSCEQNLNHDAMYWYRQDPGQGLRLIYYSQIVNDFQKGDIAEGYSVSREKKESFPLTVTSAQKNPTAFYLCASSIADRGLRANVLTFGAGSRLTVL.

The chain employs TRBV4-1 and TRBJ1-5; D is unresolved. The CDR3 extends over 15 amino acids. Germline-derived CDR1 and CDR2 are MGHRA and YSYEKL. V was clipped by 1 base and J by 4 bases, with 11 bases between them. The CDR3 loop is CASSQAGFGNQPQHF. The CDR3 region has the DNA TGCGCCAGCAGCCAAGCCGGGTTCGGAAATCAGCCCCAGCATTTT.

The chain is built from TRBV19 and TRBJ1-5, with D perhaps TRBD1 (5 bases). The CDR3 is 14 amino acids. V lost 10 bases, J lost 2 bases, and 15 bases lay in between. Germline CDR1 reads LNHDA; CDR2 reads SQIVND (reference sequence). CDR3 in amino acids: CATGDPWGNQPQHF. The DNA for the CDR3 is TGTGCCACCGGGGACCCCTGGGGCAATCAGCCCCAGCATTTT.

The chain links TRBV5-6 to TRBJ1-2; 8 bases are a match to TRBD1. Losses at the gene ends were 0 bases for V and 7 bases for J; bases not matched to a gene: 2. The CDR3 spans 13 residues. Germline CDR1 SGHDT, CDR2 YYEEEE. CDR3: CASSLAGGGGYTF. The CDR3 DNA follows: TGTGCCAGCAGCTTGGCAGGGGGCGGTGGCTACACCTTC.

The rearrangement links TRBV5-1 to TRBJ2-7; D not certain. Germline V gene data show CDR1 as SGHRS and CDR2 as YFSETQ. V lost 4 bases, J lost 0 bases, and 2 bases lay in between. The CDR3 spans 11 residues. CDR3 coding DNA: TGCGCCAGCAGCGCCTCCTACGAGCAGTACTTC. Translated, it gives CASSASYEQYF.

The chain uses TRBV5-4 and TRBJ2-3; 12 bases are shared with TRBD2. The V segment lost 4 bases and the J segment 7 bases; nucleotides outside the gene matches: 13. Germline CDR1 reads SGHNT; CDR2 reads YYREEE (reference sequence). The CDR3 spans 17 residues. The CDR3 loop reads CASSPPSLAGGSYTQYF. CDR3 nucleotide sequence: TGTGCCAGCAGCCCGCCTTCTCTAGCGGGGGGGTCGTATACGCAGTATTTT.

V gene TRBV3-1 (or the pseudogene TRBV3-2) combines with J gene TRBJ1-6; TRBD1 is a possible D gene (6 bases). Trimming removed 7 bases at V and 0 bases at J, with 16 bases between. Germline V gene sequence: CDR1 LGHDT, CDR2 YNNKEL (reference sequence). The CDR3 is made up of 17 amino acids. CDR3 in DNA: TGTGCCAGCACGATGTGGGGGCAGAGCTCCTATAATTCACCCCTCCACTTT. Translating gives CASTMWGQSSYNSPLHF.

CDR3 sequence reads: CASSERNEQFF. CDR3 DNA: TGTGCCAGCAGTGAACGGAATGAGCAGTTCTTC. V and J are TRBV2 and TRBJ2-1; D call uncertain. CDR1 and CDR2 (germline): SNHLY, FYNNEI. The CDR3 consists of 11 residues. V gave up 2 bases and J gave up 7 bases, with 3 bases separating them.

V gene TRBV4-1 combines with J gene TRBJ1-5; weak D call: TRBD1 (6 bases). Germline lookup yields CDR1 MGHRA and CDR2 YSYEKL. Deletions cut 0 bases from V and 6 bases from J, with 15 bases between. The CDR3 is 16 residues long. The CDR3 spells CASSQEGRGVGQPQHF. CDR3 sequence (DNA): TGCGCCAGCAGCCAAGAGGGCAGGGGTGTTGGTCAGCCCCAGCATTTT.

The J gene is TRBJ1-2, the V gene TRBV6-5, with D maybe TRBD1 (5 bases). The CDR3 covers 14 residues. CDR1 and CDR2 (germline): MNHEY, SVGAGI. Trimming stripped 6 bases from V and 4 bases from J, with 15 bases between. The CDR3 DNA follows: TGTGCCAGCAGCCAGGGAGGGTTACCCTATGGCTACACCTTC. Translating gives CASSQGGLPYGYTF.

V usage is TRBV5-1 and J usage is TRBJ2-2, with 8 bases lining up with TRBD1. CDR1 and CDR2 from the germline V gene are SGHRS and YFSETQ. V lost 3 bases and J lost 4; bases outside the gene matches: 8. CDR3 size: 16 residues. The CDR3 nucleotides read TGCGCCAGCAGCTCGACGACCGACAGGGGCACCGGGGAGCTGTTTTTT. Translating it yields CASSSTTDRGTGELFF.

This sequence joins TRBV7-3 and TRBJ1-3; 7 bases agree with TRBD1. The length of the CDR3 is 14 residues. Germline-derived CDR1 and CDR2 are SGHTA and FQGTGA. V lost 5 bases to trimming and J lost 2 bases; unmatched junction nucleotides: 3. Written as DNA, the CDR3 is TGTGCCAGCAGCCAAGGGGGCACTGGAAACACCATATATTTT. This sequence encodes CASSQGGTGNTIYF.